This is a list of T cell receptor beta chains from one sample in a study of T cell responses to AZD1222 COVID-19 vaccine. Measured with immunoSEQ multiplex PCR; TCRdb has only the in-frame clones, and not every one. The sample has roughly 120,000 clones, around 87% seen once. The sequencing here drew on peripheral blood, taken on day 0 of AZD1222 vaccination. These receptors all come from an adult in good health. CDR3s include the opening cysteine and the closing phenylalanine or tryptophan. The D gene is left open where the match is weak. Rows may omit the clone size; those that give it use once, few, many or a size class.

clone_size | j_call | d_call | v_call | cdr3_nt | cdr3_aa
few | TRBJ1-1 | TRBD1 | TRBV6-5 | TGTGCCAGCAGTCCAGGGGGGGCGGACACTGAAGCTTTCTTT | CASSPGGADTEAFF
once | TRBJ1-1 | NA | TRBV7-9 | TGTGCCAGCAGCTTAGGTAACGATGAAGCTTTCTTT | CASSLGNDEAFF
NA | TRBJ1-1 | NA | TRBV11-2 | TGTGCCAGCAGTCCCGGGACAAGACTCGTGAACACTGAAGCTTTCTTT | CASSPGTRLVNTEAFF
NA | TRBJ1-3 | NA | TRBV5-1 | TGCGCCAGCAGCTTGGCGGGGGAGCCCTCTGGAAACACCATATATTTT | CASSLAGEPSGNTIYF
NA | TRBJ1-1 | NA | TRBV6-5 | TGTGCCAGCACTCTTAGGAAGAACACTGAAGCTTTCTTT | CASTLRKNTEAFF
NA | TRBJ1-1 | NA | TRBV5-4 | TGTGCCAGCAGCTTGGAGCAGGGGCGGAGGAACACTGAAGCTTTCTTT | CASSLEQGRRNTEAFF
few | TRBJ2-7 | NA | TRBV9 | TGTGCCAGCAGCGTAGACCAACTAAGCGAGCAGTACTTC | CASSVDQLSEQYF
NA | TRBJ2-1 | NA | TRBV4-1 | TGCGCCAGCAGCCAAGAAGGTGTGCGGGAGCAGTTCTTC | CASSQEGVREQFF
NA | TRBJ2-7 | NA | TRBV12-3/TRBV12-4 | TGTGCCAGCAGACCGACAGGATTCTACGAGCAGTACTTC | CASRPTGFYEQYF
NA | TRBJ2-7 | NA | TRBV10-1 | TGCGCCAGCAGTGATAGGAGCGTACCCTTCTACGAGCAGTACTTC | CASSDRSVPFYEQYF
once | TRBJ1-2 | NA | TRBV7-9 | TGTGCCAGCAGCTTCAGAAGCTATGGCTACACCTTC | CASSFRSYGYTF
once | TRBJ1-5 | NA | TRBV7-6 | TGTGCCAGCAGCTTAGAACAGGGAAGCAATCAGCCCCAGCATTTT | CASSLEQGSNQPQHF
NA | TRBJ2-5 | TRBD1 | TRBV7-9 | TGTGCCAGCAGCTTGGGGACAGGGTTTATTTTGAAGCAAGAGACCCAGTACTTC | CASSLGTGFILKQETQYF
NA | TRBJ1-4 | NA | TRBV6-6 | TGTGCCAGCAGTCCGCGACAGAATGAAAAACTGTTTTTT | CASSPRQNEKLFF
once | TRBJ1-3 | NA | TRBV7-2 | TGTGCCAGCAGCTTAGTCTGGGCAGCCGACTCTGGAAACACCATATATTTT | CASSLVWAADSGNTIYF
NA | TRBJ1-4 | TRBD1 | TRBV2 | TGTGCCAGCAGTGAAGCGGGGACAGGGCCAAGGTGGAAACTGTTTTTT | CASSEAGTGPRWKLFF
NA | TRBJ1-1 | NA | TRBV7-8 | TGTGCCAGCAGCTCAGGAAGGGTGAACACTGAAGCTTTCTTT | CASSSGRVNTEAFF
NA | TRBJ2-7 | TRBD1 | TRBV10-3 | TGTGCCATCAGTGAGTCGAGGGACAGGGCCGAGCAGTACTTC | CAISESRDRAEQYF
NA | TRBJ1-2 | TRBD1 | TRBV7-9 | TGTGCCAGCACCACGGGAGACAGGGCTAACTATGGCTACACCTTC | CASTTGDRANYGYTF
once | TRBJ2-5 | TRBD1 | TRBV3-1/TRBV3-2 | TGTGCCAGCAGCCAGGCTGCCCACGGGACAGGGGGCCAAGAGACCCAGTACTTC | CASSQAAHGTGGQETQYF
NA | TRBJ2-2 | TRBD2 | TRBV5-1 | TGCGCCAGCAGCTCGGGACTAGCGGGGCACACCGGGGAGCTGTTTTTT | CASSSGLAGHTGELFF
NA | TRBJ1-1 | TRBD1 | TRBV4-1 | TGCGCCAGCAAGGGGGCTTGGGTGAACACTGAAGCTTTCTTT | CASKGAWVNTEAFF
NA | TRBJ2-1 | NA | TRBV5-4 | TGTGCCAGCAGCTTGGCCGCACAGCTTAATAATGAGCAGTTCTTC | CASSLAAQLNNEQFF
NA | TRBJ2-1 | NA | TRBV6-5 | TGTGCCAGCAGTTACTCGACAAATGAGCAGTTCTTC | CASSYSTNEQFF
NA | TRBJ2-3 | TRBD1 | TRBV7-9 | TGTGCCAGCAGCTTAGGACAGGGAAGCTTTAGCACAGATACGCAGTATTTT | CASSLGQGSFSTDTQYF
once | TRBJ2-7 | TRBD1 | TRBV2 | TGTGCCAGCACCCTCTCCCAGGACAGGGTTACTTACGAGCAGTACTTC | CASTLSQDRVTYEQYF
NA | TRBJ2-7 | NA | TRBV14 | TGTGCCAGCAGCCAATCAACGGGACTCTCCTACGAGCAGTACTTC | CASSQSTGLSYEQYF
NA | TRBJ2-6 | NA | TRBV7-9 | TGTGCCAGCAGCGGGGGGGCCGACTCTGGGGCCAACGTCCTGACTTTC | CASSGGADSGANVLTF
once | TRBJ1-4 | TRBD1 | TRBV20-1 | TGCAGTGCTAGTTCTCCGGGACAGGGCTTGCACAGGGGTGAAAAACTGTTTTTT | CSASSPGQGLHRGEKLFF
NA | TRBJ2-7 | NA | TRBV2 | TGTGCCAGCAGTCCTCACAACGAATTGAGCGAGCAGTACTTC | CASSPHNELSEQYF
NA | TRBJ1-1 | NA | TRBV5-1 | TGCGCCAGCAGCTTGTGGGGGACGTTGAACACTGAAGCTTTCTTT | CASSLWGTLNTEAFF
NA | TRBJ2-5 | NA | TRBV5-6 | TGTGCCAGCAGCCCTAGGCGGGGCACGACAGCGACCCAGTACTTC | CASSPRRGTTATQYF
NA | TRBJ2-3 | NA | TRBV18 | TGTGCCAGCCAATCCCTTTCAAGATCTAGCACAGATACGCAGTATTTT | CASQSLSRSSTDTQYF
NA | TRBJ2-5 | TRBD1 | TRBV25-1 | TGTGCCAGCAGTGATCGGGACAGAGAGGGTAAAGAGACCCAGTACTTC | CASSDRDREGKETQYF
NA | TRBJ1-2 | TRBD1 | TRBV27 | TGTGCCAGCAGTCCCCTAGGACAGGGCGCCTATGGCTACACCTTC | CASSPLGQGAYGYTF
NA | TRBJ1-1 | NA | TRBV10-1 | TGCGCCAGCAGTTTGAATGAGGGAACTGAAGCTTTCTTT | CASSLNEGTEAFF
NA | TRBJ1-1 | NA | TRBV9 | TGTGCCAGCAGCGTATACGGAAGCCTGAACACTGAAGCTTTCTTT | CASSVYGSLNTEAFF
NA | TRBJ2-2 | TRBD1 | TRBV10-3 | TGTGCCATCAGGGGAACAGGGGCGAACACCGGGGAGCTGTTTTTT | CAIRGTGANTGELFF
NA | TRBJ1-5 | NA | TRBV4-1 | TGCGCCAGCAGCCAAGGAATCCGGGATCAGCCCCAGCATTTT | CASSQGIRDQPQHF
NA | TRBJ1-6 | TRBD1 | TRBV6-2/TRBV6-3 | TGTGCCAGCAGTCCCACAGGGGAATCACCCCTCCACTTT | CASSPTGESPLHF
NA | TRBJ2-2 | TRBD2 | TRBV6-1 | TGTGCCAGCAGTGAAGTAGCGGGGCACACCGGGGAGCTGTTTTTT | CASSEVAGHTGELFF
NA | TRBJ1-3 | TRBD1 | TRBV27 | TGTGCCAGCTGGAGGGGGCCTGGAAACACCATATATTTT | CASWRGPGNTIYF
NA | TRBJ2-1 | TRBD2 | TRBV9 | TGTGCCAGCAGCGTAGTGACTAGCGGGGGGGCCCATGAGCAGTTCTTC | CASSVVTSGGAHEQFF
NA | TRBJ1-2 | NA | TRBV3-1/TRBV3-2 | TGTGCCAGCAGCCAGACAACGACAAGATACACCTTC | CASSQTTTRYTF
NA | TRBJ2-1 | TRBD2 | TRBV10-2 | TGCGCCAGCAGTCCGCAGGGAGGGAATGAGCAGTTCTTC | CASSPQGGNEQFF
NA | TRBJ2-1 | NA | TRBV6-5 | TGTGCCAGCAGCGCCACTCTGACTAGCTACAATGAGCAGTTCTTC | CASSATLTSYNEQFF
NA | TRBJ1-6 | NA | TRBV5-1 | TGCGCCAGCAGCTCGAGCGGGGCCTATAATTCACCCCTCCACTTT | CASSSSGAYNSPLHF
NA | TRBJ1-2 | TRBD1 | TRBV10-3 | TGTGCCATCAGTTCTTCTTTGACAGGGGGTCCTACAGTTAACTATGGCTACACCTTC | CAISSSLTGGPTVNYGYTF
NA | TRBJ2-3 | NA | TRBV27 | TGTGCCAGCAGTTCGGGGGCAGATACGCAGTATTTT | CASSSGADTQYF
NA | TRBJ2-3 | TRBD2 | TRBV10-1 | TGCGCCAGCAGACCTAGCGGGGGGCAGGATACGCAGTATTTT | CASRPSGGQDTQYF